This passage covers 23 T cell receptor beta chains from one sample sequenced in a study of T cells after yellow fever vaccination. TCRdb re-analysed the 5' RACE reads in MiXCR, keeping a single row per CDR3 protein. Here the sample spans around 250,000 distinct CDR3 sequences, roughly 5.6% being singletons. The sequencing here drew on CD4+ T cells sorted from PBMCs, taken on the day of the yellow fever booster vaccination. These receptors were obtained from a young man who received the YFV17D yellow fever vaccine.

Many counts were recorded for this clonotype. The V gene is TRBV19, the J gene TRBJ1-1, with D possibly being TRBD1 (5 bases). V gave up 3 bases and J gave up 4 bases, with 12 bases separating them. This CDR3 spans 14 amino acids. Looked up from germline, CDR1 is LNHDA and CDR2 is SQIVND (reference sequence). CDR3 coding DNA: TGTGCCAGTAGTATTGGGGGGAGGAGCACTGAAGCTTTCTTT. Amino acid sequence: CASSIGGRSTEAFF.

This clonotype was seen ten or more times. V and J are TRBV19 and TRBJ2-1; the D gene is possibly TRBD2 (5 bases). CDR3 size: 11 residues. Germline CDR1 LNHDA, CDR2 SQIVND (reference sequence). Trimming shortened V by 11 bases and J by 6 bases, and 11 bases separated the two germline ends. The CDR3 loop is CAAARGNEQFF. DNA for the CDR3: TGTGCCGCCGCCCGGGGCAATGAGCAGTTCTTC. Filled out from reference TRBV19 and TRBJ2-1, the complete variable domain reads DGGITQSPKYLFRKEGQNVTLSCEQNLNHDAMYWYRQDPGQGLRLIYYSQIVNDFQKGDIAEGYSVSREKKESFPLTVTSAQKNPTAFYLCAAARGNEQFFGPGTRLTVL.

This clonotype has only a few counts. Compared with germline, one end of the junction differs, possibly owing to a read error. The V call is TRBV18, the J call TRBJ2-7; D is unresolved. Germline lookup yields CDR1 KGHSH and CDR2 LQKENI. This CDR3 is 12 amino acids long. In DNA, the CDR3 is TGTGCCAGCTCATCACCGGAAAACGAGCAGTACTTC. It codes for CASSSPENEQYF. Based on the CDR3 plus reference TRBV18 and TRBJ2-7, the full variable domain is NAGVMQNPRHLVRRRGQEARLRCSPMKGHSHVYWYRQLPEEGLKFMVYLQKENIIDESGMPKERFSAEFPKEGPSILRIQQVVRGDSAAYFCASSSPENEQYFGPGTRLTVT.

This clonotype occurred a few times. The chain carries TRBV12-3 or TRBV12-4 and TRBJ2-1; 7 bases align to TRBD1. CDR3 length: 18 amino acids. V was clipped by 5 bases and J by 4 bases; unmatched bases: 17. CDR3 protein: CASSPFTSGTVIYNEQFF. The CDR3 DNA reads TGTGCCAGCAGTCCTTTCACTTCCGGGACAGTCATATACAATGAGCAGTTCTTC.

The CDR3: CASSSGPGRRYEQYF. CDR3 bases: TGTGCCAGCAGCTCTGGACCAGGGAGGAGGTACGAGCAGTACTTC. The rearrangement uses TRBV7-9 and TRBJ2-7; maybe TRBD2 (6 bases). This CDR3 has 15 amino acids. The germline CDR1 and CDR2 sequences are SEHNR and FQNEAQ (reference sequence). V was cut by 4 bases and J by 4 bases, with 17 bases left in between.

Only a few counts were recorded for this clonotype. J is TRBJ2-1 and V is TRBV6-2 or TRBV6-3; 8 positions agree with TRBD2. Germline V CDR1 and CDR2: MNHEY, SVGEGT. Trimming took 7 bases from V and 0 from J; bases not matched to a gene: 17. The CDR3 sequence is 19 residues long. The CDR3 reads CASTGATSGGSSSYNEQFF. The CDR3 coding sequence is TGTGCCAGCACCGGGGCCACCAGCGGGGGCTCCAGCTCCTACAATGAGCAGTTCTTC.

In its sample, this clonotype was seen many times. The V gene is TRBV24-1, the J gene TRBJ2-3; maybe TRBD2 (6 bases). Germline V lookup: CDR1 KGHDR, CDR2 SFDVKD. The V gene lost 9 bases and the J gene lost 2 bases, with 14 bases spanning the gap. The CDR3 has 14 amino acids. The CDR3 DNA follows: TGTGCCACCGGCTTAGGCGGGGACACAGATACGCAGTATTTT. It is translated as CATGLGGDTDTQYF.

A few counts support this clonotype. This chain joins TRBV20-1 and TRBJ1-5; D is unresolved. The V gene lost 0 bases and the J gene lost 3 bases, with 6 bases spanning the gap. CDR1 is DFQATT and CDR2 is SNEGSKA in the germline V gene (reference sequence). This CDR3 has 13 amino acids. The CDR3 loop reads CSARDAANQPQHF. Here the CDR3 DNA reads TGCAGTGCTAGAGACGCAGCCAATCAGCCCCAGCATTTT.

This clonotype was observed at least ten times. The chain couples TRBV3-1 to TRBJ1-1; D not resolved. The V gene's germline CDR1 is LGHDT and CDR2 YNNKEL (reference sequence). The V end was cut by 6 bases, the J end by 3 bases, with 8 bases between. CDR3 length: 12 amino acids. The CDR3 DNA reads as TGTGCCAGCAGTCGGGAGTACACTGAAGCTTTCTTT. This codes for CASSREYTEAFF.

This clonotype was seen a few times. The chain couples TRBV19 to TRBJ2-3; 10 bases fit TRBD1. This CDR3 is 15 amino acids long. CDR1 LNHDA and CDR2 SQIVND come from the germline V gene (reference sequence). Trimming removed 9 bases from V and 5 bases from J; junction bases left unmatched: 11. Written as DNA, the CDR3 is TGTGCCAGCCTCCGACAGGGGGCAGGAGAAGATACGCAGTATTTT. Protein: CASLRQGAGEDTQYF.

This clonotype was recorded a few times. V usage is TRBV5-1 and J usage is TRBJ2-1; maybe TRBD2 (7 bases). The length of the CDR3 is 15 residues. Trimming pared 2 bases from V and 12 bases from J, leaving 21 bases between. Germline V gene lookup returns CDR1 SGHRS and CDR2 YFSETQ. The chain's CDR3 is CASSFGQTSPARQFF. The CDR3 bases are TGCGCCAGCAGCTTCGGACAGACTAGCCCTGCTAGGCAGTTCTTC. Combining the CDR3 with reference TRBV5-1 and TRBJ2-1 gives the whole variable domain KAGVTQTPRYLIKTRGQQVTLSCSPISGHRSVSWYQQTPGQGLQFLFEYFSETQRNKGNFPGRFSGRQFSNSRSEMNVSTLELGDSALYLCASSFGQTSPARQFFGPGTRLTVL.

This clonotype appeared a few times. The chain carries TRBV4-2 and TRBJ1-6; 7 bases line up with TRBD1. CDR3 length: 18 amino acids. Germline CDR1 is LGHNA and CDR2 is YNFKEQ. Trimming cost V 0 bases and J 4 bases; bases outside gene matches: 9. The CDR3 sequence is CASSQEEGAGDYNSPLHF. As DNA, the CDR3 is TGTGCCAGCAGCCAAGAAGAGGGGGCGGGAGATTATAATTCACCCCTCCACTTT.

This clonotype has a count of ten or more. CDR3 DNA sequence: TGTGCCTGGGAAGGCTCAAGCTACACCTTC. Amino acids: CAWEGSSYTF. The chain links TRBV30 to TRBJ1-2; D gene uncertain. The CDR3 loop spans 10 amino acids. Germline CDR1 is GTSNPN and CDR2 is SVGIG (reference sequence). Trimming cost V 5 bases and J 9 bases, with 10 bases left between them.

This clonotype was detected many times. The chain couples TRBV20-1 to TRBJ1-4; D is undetermined. Germline CDR1 DFQATT, CDR2 SNEGSKA (reference sequence). This CDR3 comprises 21 residues. Trimming removed 4 bases from V and 7 bases from J, with 37 bases in between. The CDR3 nucleotides are TGCAGTGCTAAACCAACCCCTGGAGGAGGGCAAGGGCTTGGGCAAGGTGAAAAACTGTTTTTT. Translation gives CSAKPTPGGGQGLGQGEKLFF.

V is TRBV5-6 and J is TRBJ1-1; 8 nucleotides line up with TRBD1. The CDR3 sequence is 14 residues long. V lost 3 bases and J lost 5; bases outside the gene matches: 6. Germline loops: CDR1 SGHDT, CDR2 YYEEEE. In DNA, the CDR3 is TGTGCCAGCAGCTCCGACAGGGGTCTGACTGAAGCTTTCTTT. Encoded protein: CASSSDRGLTEAFF. Complete variable domain (other parts from reference TRBV5-6 and TRBJ1-1): DAGVTQSPTHLIKTRGQQVTLRCSPKSGHDTVSWYQQALGQGPQFIFQYYEEEERQRGNFPDRFSGHQFPNYSSELNVNALLLGDSALYLCASSSDRGLTEAFFGQGTRLTVV.

The DNA for the CDR3 is TGCGCCAGCAGCTTGGGTGGCGCCCAGATAAACTACGAGCAGTACTTC. Translated: CASSLGGAQINYEQYF. The chain has TRBV5-1 and TRBJ2-7; D gene uncertain. Looked up from germline, CDR1 is SGHRS and CDR2 is YFSETQ. The V gene lost 0 bases and the J gene lost 3 bases, with 16 bases spanning the gap. This CDR3 spans 16 amino acids.

This chain joins TRBV25-1 and TRBJ1-2; 7 bases match TRBD1. The junction had 3 bases not matched to a gene; V was cut back by 3 bases and J by 5 bases. This CDR3 contains 13 residues. Per germline, CDR1 MGHDK and CDR2 SYGVNS. The CDR3 reads CASSERQGYGYTF. The CDR3 DNA follows: TGTGCCAGCAGTGAGAGACAGGGATATGGCTACACCTTC.

This clonotype was detected only a few times. The CDR3 region has the DNA TGTGCCAGCAGCGAGAAAGGATATGGCACTGAAGCTTTCTTT. Translating gives CASSEKGYGTEAFF. The V gene is TRBV7-6, the J gene TRBJ1-1; D call uncertain. The CDR3 is 14 amino acids. V shed 5 bases and J shed 4 bases, with 14 bases lying between them. CDR1 and CDR2 from the germline V gene are SGHVS and FNYEAQ.

The CDR3, as DNA: TGTGCTAGTGGTCTAGGGACCGCGGCCGAGCCGCAGTATTTT. Its translation is CASGLGTAAEPQYF. The rearrangement joins TRBV12-5 to TRBJ2-3, with D perhaps assigned TRBD1 or TRBD2 (5 bases each). CDR3 length equals 14 residues. V lost 5 bases and J 10 bases, leaving 19 bases between the germline ends. Germline assignment: CDR1 LGHNT and CDR2 FRNRAP.

This clonotype was seen ten or more times. The chain has TRBV6-5 and TRBJ2-4, with 9 bases lining up with TRBD1. The germline CDR1 and CDR2 sequences are MNHEY and SVGAGI. The CDR3 sequence is 15 residues long. The V segment lost 4 bases and the J segment 6 bases; nucleotides outside the gene matches: 7. DNA of the CDR3: TGTGCCAGCAGTTCCGGGACAGGGAGAGGAAACATTCAGTACTTC. It codes for CASSSGTGRGNIQYF.

At least ten counts were recorded for this clonotype. This chain links TRBV12-3 or TRBV12-4 with TRBJ1-1, with D possibly matching TRBD1 (6 bases). Trimming took off 0 bases at V and 4 bases at J, with 24 bases between the two ends. This CDR3 comprises 19 residues. CDR3 in DNA: TGTGCCAGCAGTTTAGCCCAAAGGGGGGGGCTTCTCGTCGGCACTGAAGCTTTCTTT. Translation gives CASSLAQRGGLLVGTEAFF.

This clonotype turned up a few times. The rearrangement uses TRBV7-2 and TRBJ1-4, with D perhaps TRBD1 (6 bases). The CDR3 has 14 amino acids. Trimming left V 6 bases short and J 8 bases short, with 16 bases between. From germline, CDR1 is SGHTA and CDR2 FQGNSA. CDR3 bases: TGTGCCAGCAGTGAACAGGGTACGCGGGAAAAACTGTTTTTT. Translated, it gives CASSEQGTREKLFF.

The table lists this clonotype with a few counts. This chain connects TRBV10-3 to TRBJ1-3; D unclear. The CDR3 spans 17 residues. The V gene lost 0 bases and the J gene lost 3 bases, with 15 bases spanning the gap. From germline, CDR1 is ENHRY and CDR2 SYGVKD. This CDR3 is CAISESTPWMDGNTIYF. The CDR3 DNA reads TGTGCCATCAGTGAGTCGACTCCATGGATGGATGGAAACACCATATATTTT.